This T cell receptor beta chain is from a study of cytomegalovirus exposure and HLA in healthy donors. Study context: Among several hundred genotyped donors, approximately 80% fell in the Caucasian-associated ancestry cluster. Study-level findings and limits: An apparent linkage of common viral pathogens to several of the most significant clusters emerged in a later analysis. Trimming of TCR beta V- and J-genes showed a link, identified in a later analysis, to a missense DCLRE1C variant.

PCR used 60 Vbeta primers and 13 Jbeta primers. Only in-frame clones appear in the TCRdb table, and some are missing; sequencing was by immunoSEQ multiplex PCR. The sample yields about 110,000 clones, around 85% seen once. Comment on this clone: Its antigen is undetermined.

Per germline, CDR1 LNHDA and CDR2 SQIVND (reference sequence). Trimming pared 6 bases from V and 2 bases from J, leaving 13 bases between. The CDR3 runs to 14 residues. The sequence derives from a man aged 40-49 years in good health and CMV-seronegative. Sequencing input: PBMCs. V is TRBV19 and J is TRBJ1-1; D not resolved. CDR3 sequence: CASSPLGFNTEAFF. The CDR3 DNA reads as TGTGCCAGTAGCCCATTGGGCTTTAACACTGAAGCTTTCTTT.